This T cell receptor beta chain was obtained from a study of T cell responses to AZD1222 COVID-19 vaccine (dated by TCRdb to the early 2020s). Background for the entire study: AZD1222 recipients with second doses at about 4 weeks or about 12 weeks were pooled, because spike-specific TCR depth and breadth did not differ between schedules. Trial participants were enrolled by age into subgroups of 18-55, 56-69 and 70-plus years, and approximately 150, 30 and 60 TCR-sequenced participants, respectively, were included in these subgroups. TCR sequencing was performed for roughly 250 trial participants, of whom about 200 were given two doses of AZD1222 and about 25 were given two doses of MenACWY control vaccine.

The germline V gene sets CDR1 to SQVTM and CDR2 to ANQGSEA. Measured from the cysteine to the phenylalanine, the CDR3 is 15 residues long. Only the CDR3 portion is preserved as DNA: 45 bases, with reading frame beginning at the first base. At the junction V is shortened by 2 bases and J by 2 bases, with 13 bases in between. Only a few counts were recorded for this clone. The antigen this receptor binds is unknown. No base qualities exist here, and no much larger clone lies one base off it. Overall results and qualifications from the work: Because no day 14 peak-response samples were available, the repertoires could be characterized only after the peak T cell response. Epitopes outside the regions mutated in the B.1.351 and B.1.1.7 variants were reportedly recognized by nearly half of the unique spike-specific TCRs. Participants were mostly white British, with more females than males. The authors suggested clonal diversity may have been underestimated. The 56-69-year group was small, and its depth increase did not reach significance, likely because of low power. Spike-specific TCR breadth and depth rose significantly after two AZD1222 doses compared with day 0 and with MenACWY recipients. Conclusions about previously exposed vaccinees were limited because only a handful of AZD1222 recipients were SARS-CoV-2 seropositive at baseline. Vaccine-associated CD4 TCRs spanned the whole spike protein, with dominant responses in regions 160-218 and 743-854.

The CDR3 regions of human TCRbeta chains were analyzed by immunosequencing. The paper's processing steps were these. TCRs in the repertoires were compared against a reference library of SARS-CoV-2-specific TCRs that had been generated with the MIRA antigen-specificity platform. Breadth was defined as the fraction of unique TCRs that were SARS-CoV-2-associated. Depth was defined as the fraction of total T cells that were SARS-CoV-2-associated. Each spike-specific TCR was assigned to its reactive spike region and to a CD4 or CD8 class using the MIRA data. Log10-transformed breadth and depth values were compared by one-way ANOVA with Sidak's multiple comparisons tests. Here the immuneACCESS table is served through TCRdb, limited to in-frame sequences with V and J called. Missing clones are a known gap in these copies; in checked studies unresolved V genes cover under half, and the rest lacks a known reason. V and J calls plus clone size are reproduced from that table; the DNA served to infer D and trimming. Here the sample has roughly 120,000 clones; 86% occur a single time. The ten largest account for about 7.8% of the sample.

The sample's time point, from its label and the paper: baseline before first vaccination. The vaccinee samples were drawn from two UK trials, COV001 and COV002, one of which was a single-blind randomized controlled phase 2/3 trial testing AZD1222 (ChAdOx1 nCoV-19) in healthy adults. For TCRbeta chain sequencing, PBMC samples from trial participants were taken at day 0 and at day 28 after the second dose. This chain joins TRBV29-1 to TRBJ1-3; no D gene can be assigned with confidence. Sequences were derived from peripheral blood, sampled on day 0 of AZD1222 vaccination. The clonotype originates from an adult in good health. The DNA sequence reads TGCAGCGTTGAAACGAAGGCCCGGACTGGAAACACCATATATTTT. Translated, it reads CSVETKARTGNTIYF.